This TCR beta chain was sequenced in a study of OX40 agonist ivuxolimab in advanced cancers. Study-level background: Ivuxolimab was a fully human IgG2 agonistic monoclonal antibody targeting the costimulatory receptor OX40 (CD134). Of the roughly 52 patients in dose escalation, approximately 20 had hepatocellular carcinoma, about 15 had melanoma, 9 had renal cell carcinoma and 9 had head and neck cancer. The monotherapy dose-escalation portion (N ≈ 50 patients) of the phase I ivuxolimab trial is reported in the paper. The point of sequencing TCRbeta in the periphery was to test whether ivuxolimab changed TCR sequence diversity and drove clonal T-cell expansion. Patients were allowed to have had prior anti-PD-1, anti-PD-L1 or anti-CTLA-4 therapy, and approximately 39% of the dose-escalation patients had been treated with checkpoint inhibitors. Partial responses occurred in three dose-escalation patients: two with cutaneous melanoma and one with hepatocellular carcinoma. Intravenous ivuxolimab was administered to patients every 2 weeks at six dose levels: 0.01, 0.1, 0.3, 1.5, 3 and 10 mg/kg. In the dose-escalation cohort, more than 75% of patients were male, and the mean age was approximately 60 years, with a range of about 23 to 80.

Study-wide findings and limitations: In partial responders in the 0.1-3.0 mg/kg groups, normalized peripheral clonal expansion was found to be among the lowest, especially among CD8+ T cells. At doses of 0.1 to 3.0 mg/kg, clonal expansion of both CD4+ and CD8+ T cells in blood was seen between baseline and week 6. Low levels of normalized T-cell clonal expansion were also shown by some nonresponding patients. After ivuxolimab, more expanded clones were found on average in CD8+ T cells than in CD4+ T cells. The antigen specificity of the peripheral T cells that underwent clonal expansion was not determined.

From the cysteine through the phenylalanine, the CDR3 covers 17 amino acids. The CDR3 DNA has 51 bases and is translated from base 1. Taken from the germline V gene, the CDR1 and CDR2 loops are MDHEN and SYDVKM. The germline V end is reduced by 4 bases and the J end by 7 bases; junction bases left unmatched: 13. Patients with autoimmune disease history or receiving systemic immunosuppression were excluded from the trial. In every dose cohort, peripheral blood was drawn for TCR sequencing at baseline, cycle 4 day 1, and cycle 7 day 1. Samples came from an open-label, multicenter, first-in-human phase I dose-escalation trial of ivuxolimab. Adults with locally advanced or metastatic melanoma, renal cell carcinoma, hepatocellular carcinoma or head and neck squamous cell carcinoma were enrolled in the trial. Before TCR sequencing, CD4+ T cells and CD8+ T cells were sorted from peripheral blood as separate populations.

On this clone itself: There is no known antigen for this receptor. There are no base qualities to consult, and no much larger clone falls within one base.

Genomic DNA was isolated from the sorted cells so that the TCRbeta CDR3 region could be sequenced. TCRbeta CDR3 regions were sequenced using the immunoSEQ Assay. The source is immuneACCESS, and TCRdb retained only in-frame sequences with V and J called. Part of the clones is not carried over; for the studies checked, unresolved V genes explain less than half of this, and the remainder is unexplained. This sample is represented by 22,000 or so clones; around 86% of them were singletons. The ten top clones hold 20% to 25% of the sample. Recombination connected TRBV28 to TRBJ2-7; the junction holds 13 bases that match TRBD2. The sequence was collected from an adult with an advanced solid tumor such as melanoma, head and neck, liver or kidney cancer. The sample in question was CD4+ or CD8+ T cells sorted from blood, obtained in a trial of the OX40 agonist ivuxolimab. The CDR3 here reads CASSSIIGLAGVEEQYF. The DNA sequence is given as TGTGCCAGCAGTTCGATAATCGGACTAGCGGGAGTGGAGGAGCAGTACTTC.